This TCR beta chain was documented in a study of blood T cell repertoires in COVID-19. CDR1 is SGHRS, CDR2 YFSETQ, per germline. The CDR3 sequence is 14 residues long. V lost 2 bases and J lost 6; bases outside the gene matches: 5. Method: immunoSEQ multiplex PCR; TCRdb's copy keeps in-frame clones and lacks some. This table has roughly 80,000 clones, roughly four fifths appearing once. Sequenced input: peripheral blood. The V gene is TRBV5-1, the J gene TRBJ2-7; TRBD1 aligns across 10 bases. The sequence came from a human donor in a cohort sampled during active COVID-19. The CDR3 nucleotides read TGCGCCAGCAGCTTAGGACAGGGGGGTGGCGAGCAGTACTTC. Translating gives CASSLGQGGGEQYF.